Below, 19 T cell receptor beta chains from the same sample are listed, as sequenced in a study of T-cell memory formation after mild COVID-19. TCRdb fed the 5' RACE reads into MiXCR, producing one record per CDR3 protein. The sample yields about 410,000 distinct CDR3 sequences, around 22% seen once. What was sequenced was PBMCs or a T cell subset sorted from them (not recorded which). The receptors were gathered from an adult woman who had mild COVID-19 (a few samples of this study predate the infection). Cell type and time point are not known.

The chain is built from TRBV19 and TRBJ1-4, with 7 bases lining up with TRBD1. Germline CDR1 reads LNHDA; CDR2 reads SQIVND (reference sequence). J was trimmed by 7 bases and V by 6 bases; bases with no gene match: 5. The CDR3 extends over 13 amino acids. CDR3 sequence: CASRSTGSEKLFF. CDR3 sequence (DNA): TGTGCCAGTAGGTCGACAGGGAGTGAAAAACTGTTTTTT.

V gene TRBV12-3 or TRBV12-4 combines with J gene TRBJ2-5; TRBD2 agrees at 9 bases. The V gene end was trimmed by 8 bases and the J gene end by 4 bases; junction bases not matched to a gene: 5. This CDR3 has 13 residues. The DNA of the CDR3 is TGTGCCAGCGGAAAACTAGCGGGAGAGACCCAGTACTTC. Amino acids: CASGKLAGETQYF.

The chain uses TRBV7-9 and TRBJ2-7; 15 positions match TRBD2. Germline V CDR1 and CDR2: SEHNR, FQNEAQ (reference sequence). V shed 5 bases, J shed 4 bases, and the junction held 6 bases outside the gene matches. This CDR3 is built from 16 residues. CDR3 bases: TGTGCCAGCAGCCCAAGGACTAGCGGGAGGGGATACGAGCAGTACTTC. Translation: CASSPRTSGRGYEQYF.

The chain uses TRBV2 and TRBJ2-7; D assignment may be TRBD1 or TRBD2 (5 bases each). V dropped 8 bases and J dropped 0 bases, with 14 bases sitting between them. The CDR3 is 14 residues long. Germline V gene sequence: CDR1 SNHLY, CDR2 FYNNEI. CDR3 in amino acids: CASSPGRVSYEQYF. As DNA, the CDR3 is TGTGCCAGCTCACCGGGACGGGTCTCCTACGAGCAGTACTTC.

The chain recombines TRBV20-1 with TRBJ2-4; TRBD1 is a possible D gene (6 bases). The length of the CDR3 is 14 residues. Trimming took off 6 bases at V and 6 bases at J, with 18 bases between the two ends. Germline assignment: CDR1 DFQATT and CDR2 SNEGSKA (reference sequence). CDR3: CSAPLPPQGNIQYF. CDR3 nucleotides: TGCAGTGCACCGCTCCCCCCACAGGGAAACATTCAGTACTTC.

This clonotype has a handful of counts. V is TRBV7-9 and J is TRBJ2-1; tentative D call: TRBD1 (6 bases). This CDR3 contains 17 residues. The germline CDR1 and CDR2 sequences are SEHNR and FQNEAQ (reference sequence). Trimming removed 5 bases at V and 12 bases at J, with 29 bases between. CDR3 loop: CASSPPADRRAGRGQFF. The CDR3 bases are TGTGCCAGCAGCCCGCCGGCCGACAGGCGGGCAGGGCGTGGGCAGTTCTTC.

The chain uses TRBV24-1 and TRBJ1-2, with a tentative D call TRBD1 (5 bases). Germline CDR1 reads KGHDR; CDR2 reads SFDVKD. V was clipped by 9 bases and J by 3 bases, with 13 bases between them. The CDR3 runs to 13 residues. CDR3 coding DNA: TGTGCCACCGCCCAGGGAGGGGACTATGGCTACACCTTC. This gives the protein CATAQGGDYGYTF.

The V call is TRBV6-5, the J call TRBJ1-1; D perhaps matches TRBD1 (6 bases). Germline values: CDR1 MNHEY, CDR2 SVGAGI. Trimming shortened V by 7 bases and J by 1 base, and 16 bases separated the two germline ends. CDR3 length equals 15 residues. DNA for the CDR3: TGTGCCAGCACCCTCACCGGGACACGGAACACTGAAGCTTTCTTT. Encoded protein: CASTLTGTRNTEAFF.

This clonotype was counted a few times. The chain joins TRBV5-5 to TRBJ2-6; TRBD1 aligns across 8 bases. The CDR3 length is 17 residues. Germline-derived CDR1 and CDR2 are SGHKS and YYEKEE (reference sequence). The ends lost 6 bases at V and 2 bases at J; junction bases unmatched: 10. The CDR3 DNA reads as TGTGCCAGCAAGACCTCAGGGGGCGCCCCTGGGGCCAACGTCCTGACTTTC. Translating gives CASKTSGGAPGANVLTF.

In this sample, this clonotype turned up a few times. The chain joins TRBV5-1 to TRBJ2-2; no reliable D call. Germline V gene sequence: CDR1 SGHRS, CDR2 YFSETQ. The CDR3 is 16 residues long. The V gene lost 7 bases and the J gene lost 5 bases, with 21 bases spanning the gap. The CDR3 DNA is TGCGCCAGCTCCCCTCAGGTGGCAGTTGGGACCGGGGAGCTGTTTTTT. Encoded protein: CASSPQVAVGTGELFF. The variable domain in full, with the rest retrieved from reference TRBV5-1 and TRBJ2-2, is KAGVTQTPRYLIKTRGQQVTLSCSPISGHRSVSWYQQTPGQGLQFLFEYFSETQRNKGNFPGRFSGRQFSNSRSEMNVSTLELGDSALYLCASSPQVAVGTGELFFGEGSRLTVL.

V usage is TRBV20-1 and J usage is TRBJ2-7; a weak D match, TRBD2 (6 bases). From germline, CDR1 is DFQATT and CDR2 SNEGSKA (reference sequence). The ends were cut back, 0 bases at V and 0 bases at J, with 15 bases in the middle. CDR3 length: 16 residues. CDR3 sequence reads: CSARDPLGGSSYEQYF. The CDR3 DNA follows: TGCAGTGCTAGAGATCCCCTCGGAGGGAGCTCCTACGAGCAGTACTTC.

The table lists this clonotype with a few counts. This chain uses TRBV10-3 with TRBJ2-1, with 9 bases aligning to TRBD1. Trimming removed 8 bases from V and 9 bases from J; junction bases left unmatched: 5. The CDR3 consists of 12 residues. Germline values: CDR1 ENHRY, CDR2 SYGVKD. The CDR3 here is CAIGQGKSEQFF. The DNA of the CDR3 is TGTGCCATCGGACAGGGGAAGAGTGAGCAGTTCTTC.

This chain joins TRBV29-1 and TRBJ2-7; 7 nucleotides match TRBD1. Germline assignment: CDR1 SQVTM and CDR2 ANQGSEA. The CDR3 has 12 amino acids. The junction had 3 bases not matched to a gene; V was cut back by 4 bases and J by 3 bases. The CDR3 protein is CSVVGGLYEQYF. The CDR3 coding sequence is TGCAGCGTTGTAGGGGGCCTCTACGAGCAGTACTTC.

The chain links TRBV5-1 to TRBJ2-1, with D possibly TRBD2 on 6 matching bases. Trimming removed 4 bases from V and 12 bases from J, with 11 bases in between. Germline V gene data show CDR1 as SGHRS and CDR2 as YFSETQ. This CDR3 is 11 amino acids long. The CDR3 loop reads CASSNRESQFF. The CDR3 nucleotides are TGCGCCAGCAGCAACCGGGAGTCGCAGTTCTTC.

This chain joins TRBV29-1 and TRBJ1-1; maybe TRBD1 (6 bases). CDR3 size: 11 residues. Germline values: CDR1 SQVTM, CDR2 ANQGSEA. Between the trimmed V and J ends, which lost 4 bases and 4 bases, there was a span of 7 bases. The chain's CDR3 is CSVAQGTEAFF. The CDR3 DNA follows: TGCAGCGTTGCACAGGGCACTGAAGCTTTCTTT.

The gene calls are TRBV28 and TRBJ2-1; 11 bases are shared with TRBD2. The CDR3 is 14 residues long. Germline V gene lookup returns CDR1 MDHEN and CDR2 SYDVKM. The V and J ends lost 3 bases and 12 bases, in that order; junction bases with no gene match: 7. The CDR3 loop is CASSFSSTSGTQFF. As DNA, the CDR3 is TGTGCCAGCAGTTTCTCCTCGACTAGCGGGACGCAGTTCTTC.

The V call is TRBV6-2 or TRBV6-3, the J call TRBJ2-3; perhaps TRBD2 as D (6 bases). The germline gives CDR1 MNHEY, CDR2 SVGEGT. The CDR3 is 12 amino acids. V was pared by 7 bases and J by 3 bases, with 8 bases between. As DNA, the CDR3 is TGTGCCAGCACGACTAGAACAGATACGCAGTATTTT. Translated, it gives CASTTRTDTQYF.

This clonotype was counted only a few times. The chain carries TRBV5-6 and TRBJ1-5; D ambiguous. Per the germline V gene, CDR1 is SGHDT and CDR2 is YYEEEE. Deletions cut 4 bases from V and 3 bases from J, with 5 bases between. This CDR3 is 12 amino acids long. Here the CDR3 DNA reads TGTGCCAGCAGCAGTAACAATCAGCCCCAGCATTTT. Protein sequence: CASSSNNQPQHF. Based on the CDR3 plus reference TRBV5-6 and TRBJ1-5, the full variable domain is DAGVTQSPTHLIKTRGQQVTLRCSPKSGHDTVSWYQQALGQGPQFIFQYYEEEERQRGNFPDRFSGHQFPNYSSELNVNALLLGDSALYLCASSSNNQPQHFGDGTRLSIL.

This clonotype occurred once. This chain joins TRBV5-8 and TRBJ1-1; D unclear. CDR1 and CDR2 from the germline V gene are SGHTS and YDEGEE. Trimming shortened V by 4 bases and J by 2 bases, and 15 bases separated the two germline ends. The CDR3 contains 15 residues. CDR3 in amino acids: CASSHPAGLNTEAFF. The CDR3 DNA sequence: TGTGCCAGCAGCCATCCCGCCGGTTTAAACACTGAAGCTTTCTTT. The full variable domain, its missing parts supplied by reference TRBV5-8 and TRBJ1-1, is EAGVTQSPTHLIKTRGQQATLRCSPISGHTSVYWYQQALGLGLQFLLWYDEGEERNRGNFPPRFSGRQFPNYSSELNVNALELEDSALYLCASSHPAGLNTEAFFGQGTRLTVV.